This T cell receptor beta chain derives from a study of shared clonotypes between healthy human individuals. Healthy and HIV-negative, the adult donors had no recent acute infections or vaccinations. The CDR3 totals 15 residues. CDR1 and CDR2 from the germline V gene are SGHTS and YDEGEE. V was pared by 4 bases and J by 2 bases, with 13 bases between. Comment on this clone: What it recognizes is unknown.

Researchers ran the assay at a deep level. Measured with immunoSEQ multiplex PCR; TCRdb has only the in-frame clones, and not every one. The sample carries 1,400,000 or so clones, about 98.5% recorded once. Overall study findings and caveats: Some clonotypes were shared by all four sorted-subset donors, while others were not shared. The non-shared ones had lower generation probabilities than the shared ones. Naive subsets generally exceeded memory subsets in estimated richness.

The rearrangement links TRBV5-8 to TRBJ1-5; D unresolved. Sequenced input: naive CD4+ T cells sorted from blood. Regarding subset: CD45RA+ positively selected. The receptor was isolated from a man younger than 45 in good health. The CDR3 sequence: CASSTYEVGNQPQHF. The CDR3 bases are TGTGCCAGCAGCACCTACGAGGTTGGCAATCAGCCCCAGCATTTT.